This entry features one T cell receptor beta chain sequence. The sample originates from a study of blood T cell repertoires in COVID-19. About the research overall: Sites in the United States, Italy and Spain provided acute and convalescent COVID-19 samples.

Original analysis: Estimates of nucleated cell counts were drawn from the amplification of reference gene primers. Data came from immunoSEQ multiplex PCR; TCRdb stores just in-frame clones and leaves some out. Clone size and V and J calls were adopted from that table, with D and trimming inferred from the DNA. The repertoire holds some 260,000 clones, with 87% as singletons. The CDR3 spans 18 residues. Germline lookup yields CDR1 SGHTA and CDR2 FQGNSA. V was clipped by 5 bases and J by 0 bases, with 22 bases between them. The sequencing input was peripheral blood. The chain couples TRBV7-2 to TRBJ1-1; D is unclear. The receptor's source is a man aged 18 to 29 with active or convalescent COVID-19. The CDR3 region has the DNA TGTGCCAGCAGCGGGTGGAGGAGGAACCAATTTATGAACACTGAAGCTTTCTTT. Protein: CASSGWRRNQFMNTEAFF.